The 31 T cell receptor beta chains listed next were all sequenced from one sample in a study of CD8+CD57+ T cells in acquired aplastic anemia. An expansion of CD8+CD57+ cells by flow cytometry had been shown in patients chosen for sequencing. Genomic DNA was employed as the template in profiling TCR beta VDJ and CDR3. MiXCR was run by TCRdb on the reads, yielding one entry per CDR3 protein. The sample yields 100,000 to 150,000 distinct CDR3 sequences, approximately 36% seen once. The sample comprised sorted CD4+, CD8+, or CD8+CD57+ T cells (not recorded which) from PBMCs. The origin of the receptors is a human donor with aplastic anemia.

The chain joins TRBV29-1 to TRBJ1-2; D possibly corresponds to TRBD1 (5 bases). Germline lookup yields CDR1 SQVTM and CDR2 ANQGSEA. The length of the CDR3 is 13 residues. V lost 4 bases, J lost 5 bases, and 14 bases lay in between. The CDR3 DNA reads TGCAGCGTTGGGCCGCCAGGGTTGTATGGCTACACCTTC. Amino acid sequence: CSVGPPGLYGYTF.

This clonotype was picked up many times. V usage is TRBV6-1 and J usage is TRBJ2-7, with 13 bases fitting TRBD2. CDR3 size: 16 residues. Germline CDR1 is MNHNS and CDR2 is SASEGT. J was trimmed by 3 bases and V by 6 bases; bases with no gene match: 8. The CDR3 loop is CASRPLGLAGYYEQYF. CDR3 bases: TGTGCCAGCAGACCGCTGGGACTAGCGGGATACTACGAGCAGTACTTC.

This sequence joins TRBV7-2 and TRBJ2-7, with D perhaps TRBD1 (5 bases). This CDR3 comprises 12 residues. Trimming took 4 bases from V and 4 from J, leaving 8 bases between them. The V gene's germline CDR1 is SGHTA and CDR2 FQGNSA. Here the CDR3 reads CASSSGHYEQYF. The CDR3 region has the DNA TGTGCCAGCAGCTCCGGACATTACGAGCAGTACTTC.

Notes on this clonotype: One end of the junction varies from germline; a read error may be responsible. The chain is built from TRBV7-9 and TRBJ2-5; D remains ambiguous. The CDR3 is 10 residues long. Germline CDR1 is SEHNR and CDR2 is FQNEAQ (reference sequence). The CDR3: CASSFYGQNF. CDR3 sequence (DNA): TGTGCCAGCAGCTTCTATGGGCAGAACTTC.

This clonotype was seen only a few times. Lacking the conserved final phenylalanine or tryptophan, this CDR3 likely reflects a read error. The chain employs TRBV20-1 and TRBJ1-6, with TRBD1 matching over 10 bases. Losses at the gene ends were 5 bases for V and 7 bases for J; bases not matched to a gene: 8. CDR1 is DFQATT, CDR2 SNEGSKA, per germline (reference sequence). CDR3 length: 15 amino acids. The CDR3 DNA sequence: TGCAGTGCTGCCCCCGCGGGACAGGGGAATTCACCCCTCCACATT. Translated, it gives CSAAPAGQGNSPLHI.

Concerning this clonotype itself: Since a much larger clone is just one base distant, this may be a read error. The chain has TRBV5-1 and TRBJ2-7, with 7 nucleotides matching TRBD2. CDR1 and CDR2 from the germline V gene are SGHRS and YFSETQ. This CDR3 comprises 15 residues. The CDR3 DNA is TGCGTCAGCAGCTTGTGGGGGGGGTTTGAGGACGAGCAGTACTTC. It specifies CVSSLWGGFEDEQYF.

This clonotype was seen only a few times. CDR3 sequence reads: CASGLVLGSGQPYSGNTIYF. For the CDR3, the DNA is TGTGCTAGTGGTTTGGTACTCGGGTCGGGACAGCCGTACTCTGGAAACACCATATATTTT. This rearrangement joins TRBV12-5 to TRBJ1-3, with 7 nucleotides matching TRBD1. CDR3 length equals 20 residues. Germline-derived CDR1 and CDR2 are LGHNT and FRNRAP. J gave up 0 bases and V 0 bases, and 14 bases lay outside the gene matches.

Concerning this clonotype: A much larger clone lies a single base off, so this may be a read error. The missing conserved phenylalanine or tryptophan at the end of this CDR3 makes a read error likely. The rearrangement uses TRBV19 and TRBJ2-3; 14 bases agree with TRBD2. This CDR3 region has 15 residues. Losses at the gene ends were 3 bases for V and 10 bases for J; bases not matched to a gene: 6. Germline-derived CDR1 and CDR2 are LNHDA and SQIVND (reference sequence). The CDR3 spells CASSIGLAGGVSQYL. CDR3 DNA: TGTGCCAGTAGTATCGGACTAGCGGGGGGCGTATCGCAGTATCTT.

This chain connects TRBV10-3 to TRBJ2-7, with 9 bases that match TRBD2. The germline CDR1 and CDR2 sequences are ENHRY and SYGVKD. V lost 3 bases, J lost 6 bases, and 6 bases stayed unmatched. This CDR3 spans 14 amino acids. The chain's CDR3 is CAISDRLAGSEQYF. In nucleotides, the CDR3 is TGTGCCATCAGTGATCGGCTAGCGGGGAGCGAGCAGTACTTC.

This clonotype was detected many times. V is TRBV5-1 and J is TRBJ2-5; 16 bases map to TRBD2. Germline-derived CDR1 and CDR2 are SGHRS and YFSETQ. The CDR3 totals 17 residues. Trimming cost V 3 bases and J 7 bases; bases outside gene matches: 9. In nucleotides, the CDR3 is TGCGCCAGCAGCTCGCAGGGACTAGCGGGGGGGCATGGGACCCAGTACTTC. It encodes CASSSQGLAGGHGTQYF.

The sample holds many counts of this clonotype. V usage is TRBV6-1 and J usage is TRBJ1-3, with D perhaps TRBD1 (5 bases). The CDR3 has 10 residues. The V gene lost 6 bases and the J gene lost 10 bases, with 7 bases spanning the gap. Per germline, CDR1 MNHNS and CDR2 SASEGT. As DNA, the CDR3 is TGTGCCAGCAGAGAGGGGACCATATATTTT. Its protein is CASREGTIYF.

J is TRBJ2-5 and V is TRBV9; 10 positions agree with TRBD2. CDR3 length: 16 residues. J was trimmed by 0 bases and V by 0 bases; bases with no gene match: 2. Germline values: CDR1 SGDLS, CDR2 YYNGEE. Written as DNA, the CDR3 is TGTGCCAGCAGCGTAGATAGCGGGGGGCACCAAGAGACCCAGTACTTC. This codes for CASSVDSGGHQETQYF. The entire variable domain, with the rest obtained from reference TRBV9 and TRBJ2-5, is as follows: DSGVTQTPKHLITATGQRVTLRCSPRSGDLSVYWYQQSLDQGLQFLIQYYNGEERAKGNILERFSAQQFPDLHSELNLSSLELGDSALYFCASSVDSGGHQETQYFGPGTRLLVL.

This clonotype was observed a few times. The CDR3 loop is CASSRPREAGNQPQHF. CDR3 nucleotides: TGTGCCAGCAGCCGACCCAGGGAGGCTGGCAATCAGCCCCAGCATTTT. The chain carries TRBV28 and TRBJ1-5, with D perhaps TRBD1 (5 bases). Germline assignment: CDR1 MDHEN and CDR2 SYDVKM. The CDR3 extends over 16 amino acids. Trimming removed 6 bases from V and 2 bases from J, with 17 bases in between.

This clonotype was seen repeatedly, ten times or more. The chain links TRBV6-1 to TRBJ1-5; D is undetermined. Germline V gene lookup returns CDR1 MNHNS and CDR2 SASEGT. The ends were cut back, 3 bases at V and 5 bases at J, with 5 bases in the middle. The CDR3 has 12 amino acids. CDR3 in amino acids: CASSEFHQPQHF. The CDR3 DNA sequence: TGTGCCAGCAGTGAGTTTCATCAGCCCCAGCATTTT.

In this sample, this clonotype turned up many times. The chain couples TRBV29-1 to TRBJ1-4; D not certain. The germline V and J ends were trimmed by 7 bases and 10 bases, with 16 bases remaining between them. The CDR3 spans 12 residues. Germline CDR1 SQVTM, CDR2 ANQGSEA. The CDR3 DNA sequence: TGCAGCGCTGGAGAAGGTCTGGGAAAACTGTTTTTT. This codes for CSAGEGLGKLFF.

This clonotype was seen at least ten times. The V gene is TRBV4-1, the J gene TRBJ1-5; no clear D. This CDR3 has 14 amino acids. CDR1 is MGHRA and CDR2 is YSYEKL in the germline V gene. V shed 3 bases and J shed 4 bases, with 10 bases lying between them. CDR3 coding DNA: TGCGCCAGCAGCCAGAGCACAGCTAATCAGCCCCAGCATTTT. It specifies CASSQSTANQPQHF.

This clonotype was seen once. The chain uses TRBV7-2 and TRBJ2-3; no clear D. Between the trimmed V and J ends, which lost 4 bases and 0 bases, there was a span of 8 bases. Looked up from germline, CDR1 is SGHTA and CDR2 is FQGNSA. The CDR3 runs 14 residues. The CDR3 bases are TGTGCCAGCAGCTCTCCACAGAGCACAGATACGCAGTATTTT. It yields the protein CASSSPQSTDTQYF. The full variable domain, completed using reference TRBV7-2 and TRBJ2-3, is GAGVSQSPSNKVTEKGKDVELRCDPISGHTALYWYRQSLGQGLEFLIYFQGNSAPDKSGLPSDRFSAERTGGSVSTLTIQRTQQEDSAVYLCASSSPQSTDTQYFGPGTRLTVL.

This sequence joins TRBV2 and TRBJ1-1; D is unresolved. Between the trimmed V and J ends, which lost 3 bases and 3 bases, there was a span of 5 bases. The CDR3 extends over 12 amino acids. Germline V lookup: CDR1 SNHLY, CDR2 FYNNEI. This CDR3 is CASSEGYTEAFF. The CDR3 nucleotides read TGTGCCAGCAGTGAGGGGTACACTGAAGCTTTCTTT.

This clonotype appeared many times. The chain joins TRBV7-2 to TRBJ2-2; TRBD2 matches at 8 bases. Germline lookup yields CDR1 SGHTA and CDR2 FQGNSA. CDR3 size: 15 residues. The V gene end was trimmed by 6 bases and the J gene end by 6 bases; junction bases not matched to a gene: 9. DNA for the CDR3: TGTGCCAGCAGTACCGGGGGGGCTGAGGCCGGGGAGCTGTTTTTT. Its protein product is CASSTGGAEAGELFF.

This clonotype was recorded many times. V and J are TRBV5-4 and TRBJ1-3, with D maybe TRBD1 (5 bases). V lost 6 bases and J 4 bases, leaving 11 bases between the germline ends. Germline CDR1 reads SGHNT; CDR2 reads YYREEE (reference sequence). The CDR3 consists of 13 residues. In nucleotides, the CDR3 is TGTGCCAGCACCGACAGCGGGGGAAACACCATATATTTT. Residues: CASTDSGGNTIYF.

This clonotype was counted many times. V and J are TRBV6-5 and TRBJ2-7; D is uncertain. The CDR3 is 15 amino acids. Germline CDR1 reads MNHEY; CDR2 reads SVGAGI. The V end lost 10 bases, the J end lost 0 bases, and 19 bases lay between the germline ends. In nucleotides, the CDR3 is TGTGCCACCTTGGACGGAACCGTTAGCTCCTACGAGCAGTACGTC. It translates to CATLDGTVSSYEQYV.

V is TRBV29-1 and J is TRBJ1-1; 7 bases fit TRBD1. After removal of 5 bases from V and 1 base from J, the junction contained 7 bases not matched to a gene. CDR1 and CDR2 from the germline V gene are SQVTM and ANQGSEA. The CDR3 loop spans 14 amino acids. The CDR3 bases are TGCAGCGTTCAGGGGGACAGCTGGAACACTGAAGCTTTCTTT. Translated: CSVQGDSWNTEAFF.

As regards this clonotype: Mismatch with germline at one junction end may stem from a read error. The chain carries TRBV10-2 and TRBJ2-1, with TRBD2 identical over 8 bases. CDR1 WSHSY and CDR2 SAAADI come from the germline V gene. There are 14 residues in the CDR3. CDR3 protein: CAGSEYRREVEQFF. The CDR3 nucleotides read TGCGCCGGCAGTGAGTATCGGCGGGAGGTCGAGCAGTTCTTC.

This clonotype appeared a few times. This chain joins TRBV30 and TRBJ1-4, with D perhaps matching TRBD1 (5 bases). CDR3 length equals 13 residues. Germline lookup yields CDR1 GTSNPN and CDR2 SVGIG (reference sequence). The V and J ends lost 2 bases and 10 bases respectively, with 14 bases between them. The CDR3 reads CAWSSSGYGKLFF. The DNA for the CDR3 is TGTGCCTGGAGTTCGTCAGGGTATGGAAAACTGTTTTTT.

The gene calls are TRBV10-3 and TRBJ2-2; D possibly corresponds to TRBD2 (6 bases). Trimming pared 3 bases from V and 1 base from J, leaving 15 bases between. The V gene's germline CDR1 is ENHRY and CDR2 SYGVKD. CDR3 length: 17 residues. This chain's CDR3 is CAISDLGLEENTGELFF. CDR3 in DNA: TGTGCCATCAGTGACCTGGGACTTGAAGAGAACACCGGGGAGCTGTTTTTT.

In its sample, this clonotype was seen a few times. A junction boundary mismatches the germline segment, possibly from a read error. The chain joins TRBV19 to TRBJ1-6; no reliable D call. The germline V gene has CDR1 LNHDA and CDR2 SQIVND (reference sequence). The CDR3 extends over 13 amino acids. Here the CDR3 DNA reads TGTGCCAGCAGTATAGCAGAAGTTTCACCCCTCCACTTT. It specifies CASSIAEVSPLHF.

This clonotype was detected many times. The V and J genes are TRBV5-1 and TRBJ2-7; 7 nucleotides line up with TRBD1. Germline CDR1 is SGHRS and CDR2 is YFSETQ. The ends lost 4 bases at V and 0 bases at J; junction bases unmatched: 7. This CDR3 spans 15 amino acids. The CDR3 DNA follows: TGCGCCAGCAGCCCAATGACAGGGCCCTCCTACGAGCAGTACTTC. This sequence encodes CASSPMTGPSYEQYF.

As for this clonotype: A much larger clone lies one base from this, so it may be a read error. The gene calls are TRBV11-3 and TRBJ2-7; weak D call: TRBD1 (6 bases). V lost 11 bases to trimming and J lost 5 bases, with 19 bases between them. The CDR3 loop spans 13 amino acids. Germline CDR1 is SGHNT and CDR2 is YENEEA. The CDR3 bases are TGTGCCTTACCTAAAACAGGGATCCACGAGCAGTACTTC. Encoded protein: CALPKTGIHEQYF.

This clonotype was observed many times. The J gene is TRBJ1-6, the V gene TRBV7-4; a weak D match, TRBD1 (6 bases). The CDR3 runs to 17 residues. Between the trimmed V and J ends, which lost 5 bases and 0 bases, there was a span of 14 bases. Germline V gives CDR1 SGHVT, CDR2 SQSDAQ. This CDR3 is CASSVRQVSSYNSPLHF. The CDR3, as DNA: TGTGCCAGCAGCGTCCGACAGGTTAGCTCCTATAATTCACCCCTCCACTTT. Using reference TRBV7-4 and TRBJ1-6 for the parts outside the CDR3, the full variable domain is GAGVSQSPRYKVAKRGRDVALRCDSISGHVTLYWYRQTLGQGSEVLTYSQSDAQRDKSGRPSGRFSAERPERSVSTLKIQRTEQGDSAVYLCASSVRQVSSYNSPLHFGNGTRLTVT.

This chain links TRBV19 with TRBJ1-3, with D unclear. The V gene's germline CDR1 is LNHDA and CDR2 SQIVND (reference sequence). Deletions cut 1 base from V and 2 bases from J, with 9 bases between. The CDR3 spans 15 residues. The CDR3 DNA follows: TGTGCCAGTAGTATAGTCGGAATTACTGGAAACACCATATATTTT. Amino acid sequence: CASSIVGITGNTIYF.

This clonotype was seen repeatedly, ten times or more. The rearrangement links TRBV10-3 to TRBJ2-1; unclear D gene. Germline CDR1 and CDR2: ENHRY and SYGVKD. CDR3 length: 15 amino acids. V was clipped by 7 bases and J by 1 base, with 14 bases between them. The CDR3 DNA sequence: TGTGCCATCAAGCCCCCGGGCACATCCTACAATGAGCAGTTCTTC. Amino acid sequence: CAIKPPGTSYNEQFF.